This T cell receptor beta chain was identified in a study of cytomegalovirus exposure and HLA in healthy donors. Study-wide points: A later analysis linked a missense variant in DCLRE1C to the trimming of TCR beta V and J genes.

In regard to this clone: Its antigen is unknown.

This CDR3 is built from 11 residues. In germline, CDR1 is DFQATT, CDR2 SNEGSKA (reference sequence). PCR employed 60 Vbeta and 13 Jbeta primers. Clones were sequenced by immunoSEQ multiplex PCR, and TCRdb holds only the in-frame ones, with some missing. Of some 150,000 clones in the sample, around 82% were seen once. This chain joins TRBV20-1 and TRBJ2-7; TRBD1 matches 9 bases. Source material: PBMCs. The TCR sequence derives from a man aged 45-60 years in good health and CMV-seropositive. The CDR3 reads CSGTGKYEQYF. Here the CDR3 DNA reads TGCAGCGGGACAGGGAAGTACGAGCAGTACTTC.